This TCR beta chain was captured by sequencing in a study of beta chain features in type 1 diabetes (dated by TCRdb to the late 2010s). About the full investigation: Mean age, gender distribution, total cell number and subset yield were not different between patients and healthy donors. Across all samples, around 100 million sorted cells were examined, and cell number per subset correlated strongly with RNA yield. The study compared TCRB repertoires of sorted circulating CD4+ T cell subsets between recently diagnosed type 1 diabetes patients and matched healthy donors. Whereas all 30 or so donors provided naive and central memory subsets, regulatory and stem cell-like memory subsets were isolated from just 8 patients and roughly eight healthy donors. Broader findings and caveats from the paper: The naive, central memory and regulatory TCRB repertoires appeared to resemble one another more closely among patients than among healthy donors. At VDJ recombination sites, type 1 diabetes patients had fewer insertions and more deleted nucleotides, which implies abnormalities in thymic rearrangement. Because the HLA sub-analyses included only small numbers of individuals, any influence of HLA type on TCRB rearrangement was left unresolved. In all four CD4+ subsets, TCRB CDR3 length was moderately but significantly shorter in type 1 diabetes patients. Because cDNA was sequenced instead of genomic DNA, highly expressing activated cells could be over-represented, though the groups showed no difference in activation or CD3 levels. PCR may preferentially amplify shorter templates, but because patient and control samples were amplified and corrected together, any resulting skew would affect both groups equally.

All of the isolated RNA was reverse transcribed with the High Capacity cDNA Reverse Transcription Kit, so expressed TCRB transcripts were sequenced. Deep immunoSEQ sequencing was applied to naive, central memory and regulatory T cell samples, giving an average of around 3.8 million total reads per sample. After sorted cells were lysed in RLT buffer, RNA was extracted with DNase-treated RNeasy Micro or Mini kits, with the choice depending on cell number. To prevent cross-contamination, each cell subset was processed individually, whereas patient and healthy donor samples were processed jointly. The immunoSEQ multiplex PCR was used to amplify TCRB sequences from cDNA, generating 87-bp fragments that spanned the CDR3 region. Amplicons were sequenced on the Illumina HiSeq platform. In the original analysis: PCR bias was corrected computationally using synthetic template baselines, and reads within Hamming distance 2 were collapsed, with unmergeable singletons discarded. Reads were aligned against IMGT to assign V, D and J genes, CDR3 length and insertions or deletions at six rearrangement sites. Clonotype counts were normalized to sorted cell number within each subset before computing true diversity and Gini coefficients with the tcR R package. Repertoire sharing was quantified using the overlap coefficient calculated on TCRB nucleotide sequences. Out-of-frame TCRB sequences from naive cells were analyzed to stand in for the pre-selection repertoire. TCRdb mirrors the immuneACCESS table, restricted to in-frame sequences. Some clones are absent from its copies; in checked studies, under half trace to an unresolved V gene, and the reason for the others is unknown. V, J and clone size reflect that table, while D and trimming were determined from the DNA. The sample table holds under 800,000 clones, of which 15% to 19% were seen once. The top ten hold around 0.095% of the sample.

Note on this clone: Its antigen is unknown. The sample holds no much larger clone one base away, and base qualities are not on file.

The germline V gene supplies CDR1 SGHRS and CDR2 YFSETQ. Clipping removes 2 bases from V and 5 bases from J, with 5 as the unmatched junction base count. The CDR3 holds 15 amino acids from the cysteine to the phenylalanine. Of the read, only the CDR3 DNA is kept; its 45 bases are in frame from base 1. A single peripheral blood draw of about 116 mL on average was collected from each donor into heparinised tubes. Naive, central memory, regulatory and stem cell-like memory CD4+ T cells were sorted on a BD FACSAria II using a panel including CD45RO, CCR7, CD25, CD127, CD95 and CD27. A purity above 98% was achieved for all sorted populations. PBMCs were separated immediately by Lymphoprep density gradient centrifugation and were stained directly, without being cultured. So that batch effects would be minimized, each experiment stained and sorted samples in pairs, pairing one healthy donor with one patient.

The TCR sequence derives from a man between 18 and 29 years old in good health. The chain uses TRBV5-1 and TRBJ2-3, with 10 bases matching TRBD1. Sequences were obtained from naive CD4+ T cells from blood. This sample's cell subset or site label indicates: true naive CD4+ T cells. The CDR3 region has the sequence CASSLDRGRGDTQYF. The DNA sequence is TGCGCCAGCAGCTTAGACAGGGGGCGAGGAGATACGCAGTATTTT.